The 25 T cell receptor beta chains in this list originate from one sample, sequenced in a study of cytomegalovirus exposure and HLA in healthy donors. The PCR made use of 60 Vbeta and 13 Jbeta primers. Measured with immunoSEQ multiplex PCR; TCRdb has only the in-frame clones, and not every one. The profile shows about 100,000 clones, around three quarters of them singletons. The sequencing sample was made of PBMCs. The receptors were gathered from a female donor in good health and CMV-seropositive.

A single count supports this clone. V is TRBV4-1 and J is TRBJ1-2, with 9 bases fitting TRBD1. CDR1 is MGHRA and CDR2 is YSYEKL in the germline V gene. V gave up 6 bases and J gave up 2 bases; unmatched junction bases: 7. The CDR3 runs 15 residues. DNA of the CDR3: TGCGCCAGCAGTCATTCCGGACAGGGGAACTATGGCTACACCTTC. Translating gives CASSHSGQGNYGYTF.

The rearrangement links TRBV7-2 to TRBJ2-5, with 8 bases lining up with TRBD1. The CDR3 sequence is 14 residues long. J was trimmed by 1 base and V by 4 bases; bases with no gene match: 2. Germline values: CDR1 SGHTA, CDR2 FQGNSA. CDR3 DNA sequence: TGTGCCAGCAGCTACGGACAGGGCCAAGAGACCCAGTACTTC. This gives the protein CASSYGQGQETQYF.

The V call is TRBV14, the J call TRBJ2-2, with D maybe TRBD2 (6 bases). CDR3 size: 17 residues. Germline lookup yields CDR1 SGHDN and CDR2 FVKESK. V lost 1 base, J lost 4 bases, and 16 bases lay in between. CDR3 in amino acids: CASSQGRLQRVTGELFF. The CDR3 coding sequence is TGTGCCAGCAGCCAAGGCCGCCTCCAGCGGGTCACCGGGGAGCTGTTTTTT.

The rearrangement links TRBV19 to TRBJ1-2, with 7 positions matching TRBD1. The CDR3 is 14 residues long. The J segment lost 3 bases and the V segment lost 5 bases, leaving 6 bases of the junction unmatched. Germline V lookup: CDR1 LNHDA, CDR2 SQIVND (reference sequence). The CDR3 DNA reads as TGTGCCAGTAGTCAGGAGGGGGCTGACTATGGCTACACCTTC. Its protein product is CASSQEGADYGYTF. Full variable domain (rest looked up from reference TRBV19 and TRBJ1-2): DGGITQSPKYLFRKEGQNVTLSCEQNLNHDAMYWYRQDPGQGLRLIYYSQIVNDFQKGDIAEGYSVSREKKESFPLTVTSAQKNPTAFYLCASSQEGADYGYTFGSGTRLTVV.

V and J are TRBV2 and TRBJ2-5; 11 bases are shared with TRBD1. CDR3 length: 16 amino acids. From germline, CDR1 is SNHLY and CDR2 FYNNEI. The trim removed 6 bases at V and 2 bases at J, leaving 8 bases unmatched. The CDR3 spells CASRKGGTGGQETQYF. The DNA for the CDR3 is TGTGCCAGCAGGAAGGGGGGGACAGGGGGACAAGAGACCCAGTACTTC.

This clone showed up just a few times. J is TRBJ1-1 and V is TRBV19, with no clear D. The CDR3 consists of 12 residues. Trimming stripped 4 bases from V and 11 bases from J, with 14 bases between. Germline-derived CDR1 and CDR2 are LNHDA and SQIVND (reference sequence). The CDR3 loop reads CASSNFGDNAFF. CDR3 sequence (DNA): TGTGCCAGTAGTAACTTCGGGGATAACGCTTTCTTT.

In regard to this clone: The junction departs from the called germline gene at one end, perhaps through a read error. The chain couples TRBV10-3 to TRBJ2-1, with a weak D call TRBD1 (6 bases). Germline CDR1 and CDR2: ENHRY and SYGVKD. CDR3 size: 20 residues. The CDR3 region has the DNA TGTGCCATGAGTGGCTCACCCCCCTCGACACAGGGTCGTGAGTACAATGAGCAGTTCTTC. Translation: CAMSGSPPSTQGREYNEQFF.

The J gene is TRBJ2-2, the V gene TRBV2; a weak D match, TRBD2 (5 bases). The CDR3 covers 13 residues. V was shortened by 6 bases and J by 7 bases, with 12 bases between the two germline ends. From germline, CDR1 is SNHLY and CDR2 FYNNEI. As DNA, the CDR3 is TGTGCCAGCAGCGTTACTAGTTACGGGGAGCTGTTTTTT. Translated, it gives CASSVTSYGELFF.

The chain has TRBV6-5 and TRBJ1-4; 7 bases line up with TRBD1. The junction had 9 bases not matched to a gene; V was cut back by 6 bases and J by 8 bases. The CDR3 is 14 amino acids. Looked up from germline, CDR1 is MNHEY and CDR2 is SVGAGI. CDR3 residues: CASSKQGLGEKLFF. DNA of the CDR3: TGTGCCAGCAGCAAACAGGGGCTGGGGGAAAAACTGTTTTTT.

This sequence joins TRBV4-2 and TRBJ2-3; TRBD2 matches 10 bases. Per the germline V gene, CDR1 is LGHNA and CDR2 is YNFKEQ. V was clipped by 7 bases and J by 1 base; unmatched bases: 5. The CDR3 loop spans 15 amino acids. The CDR3 sequence is CASTRTSGGTDTQYF. The CDR3 bases are TGTGCCAGCACCAGAACTAGCGGGGGCACAGATACGCAGTATTTT.

V gene TRBV9 combines with J gene TRBJ2-1; D is unclear. This CDR3 spans 12 amino acids. V was pared by 6 bases and J by 0 bases, with 4 bases between. CDR1 is SGDLS and CDR2 is YYNGEE in the germline V gene. CDR3 protein: CASTSSYNEQFF. The CDR3 DNA reads as TGTGCCAGCACGAGCTCCTACAATGAGCAGTTCTTC.

This clone was observed once. The chain combines TRBV9 with TRBJ1-2, with D uncertain. Trimming took off 0 bases at V and 8 bases at J, with 17 bases between the two ends. Germline CDR1 reads SGDLS; CDR2 reads YYNGEE. The CDR3 has 15 residues. This CDR3 is CASSVATEAALGYTF. Here the CDR3 DNA reads TGTGCCAGCAGCGTAGCTACGGAGGCAGCCCTCGGCTACACCTTC.

The chain combines TRBV30 with TRBJ2-2; 8 bases are a match to TRBD1. Trimming at V came to 5 bases and at J to 1 base, leaving 3 bases not matched to a gene. CDR1 GTSNPN and CDR2 SVGIG come from the germline V gene (reference sequence). CDR3 length: 14 residues. CDR3 amino acids: CAWDGTGNTGELFF. The CDR3 DNA follows: TGTGCCTGGGACGGGACAGGGAACACCGGGGAGCTGTTTTTT.

This clone has a handful of counts. This sequence joins TRBV6-5 and TRBJ1-1; maybe TRBD1 (5 bases). With 6 bases removed from V and 3 bases from J, the gap between germline ends came to 11 bases. This CDR3 comprises 13 residues. CDR1 is MNHEY and CDR2 is SVGAGI in the germline V gene. The CDR3 reads CASSQGLHTEAFF. The CDR3 DNA sequence: TGTGCCAGCAGCCAGGGCCTTCACACTGAAGCTTTCTTT.

This rearrangement joins TRBV2 to TRBJ1-4; a weak D match, TRBD1 (6 bases). Trimming pared 7 bases from V and 5 bases from J, leaving 17 bases between. Germline assignment: CDR1 SNHLY and CDR2 FYNNEI. This CDR3 region has 15 residues. The CDR3 region has the DNA TGTGCCAGCACCGAGGTTTGGGGACAAAATGAAAAACTGTTTTTT. Translating gives CASTEVWGQNEKLFF.

The J gene is TRBJ2-2, the V gene TRBV6-4, with a weak D call TRBD1 (5 bases). V gave up 3 bases and J gave up 1 base, with 9 bases separating them. The CDR3 has 15 amino acids. In germline, CDR1 is MRHNA, CDR2 SNTAGT. Here the CDR3 DNA reads TGTGCCAGCAGTGAAGGGCAGGGGAACACCGGGGAGCTGTTTTTT. Amino acid sequence: CASSEGQGNTGELFF.

In nucleotides, the CDR3 is TGCGCCAGCAGCCCTCCAGATACCCCCTACGAGCAGTACTTC. Residues: CASSPPDTPYEQYF. The V and J genes are TRBV5-1 and TRBJ2-7; D unresolved. This CDR3 has 14 residues. The germline CDR1 and CDR2 sequences are SGHRS and YFSETQ. V lost 4 bases and J lost 2, with 13 bases in between.

The CDR3 protein is CASSQAGTSGDGGTDTQYF. For the CDR3, the DNA is TGTGCCAGCAGCCAAGCCGGGACTAGCGGGGATGGAGGCACAGATACGCAGTATTTT. V is TRBV4-2 and J is TRBJ2-3; 13 nucleotides agree with TRBD2. Germline loops: CDR1 LGHNA, CDR2 YNFKEQ. The CDR3 is 19 residues long. After removal of 1 base from V and 1 base from J, the junction contained 8 bases not matched to a gene.

This clone came up a few times. The genes are TRBV6-5 and TRBJ1-1; 11 bases map to TRBD1. CDR3 length: 15 amino acids. With V trimmed by 6 bases and J by 11 bases, 14 bases remained unmatched. The germline V gene encodes CDR1 MNHEY and CDR2 SVGAGI. CDR3 sequence reads: CASSLSGTGGLAAFF. CDR3 bases: TGTGCCAGCAGCTTGTCCGGGACAGGGGGTTTAGCGGCTTTCTTT.

Of note for this clone: Other nucleotide sequences from this sample produce the same CDR3. The chain links TRBV7-2 to TRBJ1-3; D is possibly TRBD1 (5 bases). In germline, CDR1 is SGHTA, CDR2 FQGNSA. The V gene lost 5 bases and the J gene lost 0 bases, with 11 bases spanning the gap. The CDR3 covers 15 residues. The CDR3 sequence: CASSPDRTSGNTIYF. The CDR3 DNA sequence: TGTGCCAGCAGCCCAGACAGAACCTCTGGAAACACCATATATTTT.

This clone was counted a single time. This sequence joins TRBV15 and TRBJ1-6; the match to TRBD1 covers 10 bases. This CDR3 has 16 amino acids. Germline CDR1 is LNHNV and CDR2 is YYDKDF (reference sequence). J gave up 7 bases and V 3 bases, and 6 bases lay outside the gene matches. The CDR3 coding sequence is TGTGCCACCAGCAGGGCAAGACAGGGGGCAAATTCACCCCTCCACTTT. It is translated as CATSRARQGANSPLHF.

The chain is built from TRBV11-3 and TRBJ2-7; 11 nucleotides align to TRBD1. The trim removed 4 bases at V and 3 bases at J, leaving 14 bases unmatched. Germline V gene sequence: CDR1 SGHNT, CDR2 YENEEA. The CDR3 extends over 18 amino acids. CDR3 coding DNA: TGTGCCAGCAGCTCAAGCCGGGGGGGACAGGGGGTTATCTACGAGCAGTACTTC. Translated, it gives CASSSSRGGQGVIYEQYF. The complete variable domain, with remaining parts taken from reference TRBV11-3 and TRBJ2-7, reads EAGVVQSPRYKIIEKKQPVAFWCNPISGHNTLYWYLQNLGQGPELLIRYENEEAVDDSQLPKDRFSAERLKGVDSTLKIQPAELGDSAVYLCASSSSRGGQGVIYEQYFGPGTRLTVT.

This clone came up once. This chain connects TRBV5-1 to TRBJ2-3, with D possibly matching TRBD2 (6 bases). The CDR3 loop spans 15 amino acids. Trimming stripped 0 bases from V and 5 bases from J, with 13 bases between. Germline CDR1 SGHRS, CDR2 YFSETQ. In DNA form, the CDR3 reads TGCGCCAGCAGCTTGGCGCGGGGCTTAGGAGATACGCAGTATTTT. Protein: CASSLARGLGDTQYF.

The chain employs TRBV7-2 and TRBJ2-5; 8 positions match TRBD2. Germline V gene sequence: CDR1 SGHTA, CDR2 FQGNSA. Trimming took 5 bases from V and 5 from J; bases not matched to a gene: 10. The CDR3 is 15 residues long. This chain's CDR3 is CASSQGRAGVETQYF. As DNA, the CDR3 is TGTGCCAGCAGCCAAGGTCGAGCGGGAGTTGAGACCCAGTACTTC.

The chain combines TRBV4-1 with TRBJ2-7; D may be TRBD1 (5 bases). The CDR3 length is 14 residues. V was cut by 1 base and J by 0 bases, with 7 bases left in between. Per the germline V gene, CDR1 is MGHRA and CDR2 is YSYEKL. The chain's CDR3 is CASSQGQGSYEQYF. In DNA, the CDR3 is TGCGCCAGCAGCCAAGGGCAGGGCTCCTACGAGCAGTACTTC.